The entry below gives a single TCR beta chain sequence along with its context. The antigen remains unidentified. Naive-designated CD8 cells lacked CD45RO, were positively enriched for CCR7, and omitted terminally differentiated effector memory CD45RA+ cells. V gave up 0 bases and J gave up 5 bases, with 9 bases separating them. The CDR3 consists of 14 residues. Germline CDR1 is SGDLS and CDR2 is YYNGEE. This sample was taken from a study of shared clonotypes between healthy human individuals. Measured with immunoSEQ multiplex PCR; TCRdb has only the in-frame clones, and not every one. The sample lists about 600,000 clones; about 95% were seen once. Study-level findings and limits: A handful of donors shared around 5.1% of their naive CD4 clonotypes.

The material sequenced was naive CD8+ T cells sorted from blood. This chain links TRBV9 with TRBJ2-1; D unresolved. The receptor was derived from a woman under 40 in good health. CDR3 DNA sequence: TGTGCCAGCAGCGTAGCTAAGCGCCACAATGAGCAGTTCTTC. It is translated as CASSVAKRHNEQFF. Looking up the rest from reference TRBV9 and TRBJ2-1 gives the full variable domain: DSGVTQTPKHLITATGQRVTLRCSPRSGDLSVYWYQQSLDQGLQFLIQYYNGEERAKGNILERFSAQQFPDLHSELNLSSLELGDSALYFCASSVAKRHNEQFFGPGTRLTVL.